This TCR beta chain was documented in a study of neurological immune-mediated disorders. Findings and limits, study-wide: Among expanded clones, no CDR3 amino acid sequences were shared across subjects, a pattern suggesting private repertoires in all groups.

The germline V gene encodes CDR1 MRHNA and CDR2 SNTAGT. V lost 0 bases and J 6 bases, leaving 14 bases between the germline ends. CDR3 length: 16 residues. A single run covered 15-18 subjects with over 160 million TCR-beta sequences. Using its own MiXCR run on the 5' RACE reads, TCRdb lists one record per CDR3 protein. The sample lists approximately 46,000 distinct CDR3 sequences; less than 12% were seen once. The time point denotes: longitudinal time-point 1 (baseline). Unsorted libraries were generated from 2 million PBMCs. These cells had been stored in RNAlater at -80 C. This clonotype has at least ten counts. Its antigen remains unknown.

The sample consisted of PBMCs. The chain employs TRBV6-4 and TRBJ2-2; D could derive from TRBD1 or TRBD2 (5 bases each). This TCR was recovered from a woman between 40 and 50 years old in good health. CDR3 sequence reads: CASSDSDGKGSGELFF. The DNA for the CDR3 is TGTGCCAGCAGTGACTCGGACGGGAAGGGGTCCGGGGAGCTGTTTTTT.